This TCR beta chain derives from a study of control samples from healthy donors and cancer patients. Profiling relied on immunoSEQ multiplex PCR, and the TCRdb table lists in-frame clones only, not all of them. Here the sample spans 100,000 to 150,000 clones, approximately 90% being singletons. The CDR3 is 13 amino acids. V was clipped by 3 bases and J by 6 bases, with 9 bases between them. This clone was detected only once. The sample comprised blood. The TCR originated in a middle-aged man in good health. This chain links TRBV12-3 or TRBV12-4 with TRBJ2-1; D perhaps matches TRBD1 (5 bases). CDR3 nucleotides: TGTGCCAGCAGTTTTGGCAGGGTCAATGAGCAGTTCTTC. The encoded protein is CASSFGRVNEQFF.